This TCR beta chain emerged from a study of T cell clonality in common variable immunodeficiency. Generated by immunoSEQ multiplex PCR, the TCRdb table keeps only in-frame clones and is missing some. The sample is made up of 40,000 to 60,000 clones, none counted only once. Germline CDR1 MGHRA, CDR2 YSYEKL. CDR3 size: 12 residues. The junction had 3 bases not matched to a gene; V was cut back by 8 bases and J by 4 bases. This clone was detected many times. The CDR3 end lies 3 residues beyond the end of the read and is filled in from the germline J gene. The sample comprised peripheral blood mononuclear cells. The sequence came from a person aged 18-69 years in good health. The chain carries TRBV4-1 and TRBJ2-5, with 8 bases matching TRBD2. CDR3 residues: CASSAGAETQYF. Incomplete CDR3 DNA: TGCGCCAGCTCAGCGGGGGCAGAGACC.